What follows are 4 T cell receptor beta chains derived from one specimen sequenced in a study of monozygotic twins with inflammatory bowel disease. TCRdb re-analyzed the 5' RACE reads; it lists each CDR3 protein once, without DNA. The sample's table shows fewer than 550,000 distinct CDR3 sequences. The sample comprised blood. Source of these receptors: a human donor with ulcerative colitis or Crohn's disease, or a healthy co-twin of an affected twin (not recorded which).

The genes are TRBV30 and TRBJ2-5; TCRdb outputs TRBD2, but without DNA this stays unchecked. Germline lookup yields CDR1 GTSNPN and CDR2 SVGIG (reference sequence). CDR3 length: 15 residues. This chain's CDR3 is CAWSQNPAGLETQYF.

CDR3 sequence reads: CASSLDHGKTNTEAFF. The chain combines TRBV5-4 with TRBJ1-1; TCRdb reports TRBD1, a call that lacks DNA to check it against. The germline gives CDR1 SGHNT, CDR2 YYREEE (reference sequence). The CDR3 sequence is 16 residues long.

Here the CDR3 reads CASSLVAGALGLDAYEQYF. The chain couples TRBV27 to TRBJ2-7; TCRdb selects TRBD1, and the lack of DNA leaves this call unchecked. In germline, CDR1 is MNHEY, CDR2 SMNVEV (reference sequence). This CDR3 is 19 amino acids long.

This chain joins TRBV6-2 or TRBV6-3 and TRBJ2-7; lacking DNA, the TRBD2 call made by TCRdb goes unchecked. CDR1 and CDR2 from the germline V gene are MNHEY and SVGEGT. CDR3 length equals 16 residues. The CDR3 loop is CASRGTSGIRSYEQYF.